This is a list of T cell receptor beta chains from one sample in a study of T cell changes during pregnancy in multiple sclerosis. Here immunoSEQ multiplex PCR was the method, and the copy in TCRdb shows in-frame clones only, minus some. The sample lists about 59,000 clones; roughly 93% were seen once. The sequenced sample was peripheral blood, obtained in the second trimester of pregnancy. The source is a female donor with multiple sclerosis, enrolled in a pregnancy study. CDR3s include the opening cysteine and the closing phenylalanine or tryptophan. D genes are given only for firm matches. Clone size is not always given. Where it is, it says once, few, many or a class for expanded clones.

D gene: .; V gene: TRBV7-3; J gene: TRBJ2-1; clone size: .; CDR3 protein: CASSLRQDNEQFF; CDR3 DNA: TGTGCCAGCAGCTTACGACAGGACAATGAGCAGTTCTTC
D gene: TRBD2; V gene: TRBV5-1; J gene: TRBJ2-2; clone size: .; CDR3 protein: CASSSGLAVNTGELFF; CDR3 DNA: TGCGCCAGCAGTTCCGGACTAGCGGTAAACACCGGGGAGCTGTTTTTT
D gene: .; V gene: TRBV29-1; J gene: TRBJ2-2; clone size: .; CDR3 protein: CSAGRTGELFF; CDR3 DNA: TGCAGCGCCGGTCGGACCGGGGAGCTGTTTTTT
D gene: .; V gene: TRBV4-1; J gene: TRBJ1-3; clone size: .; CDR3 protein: CASSPNLSSGNTIYF; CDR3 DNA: TGCGCCAGCAGCCCAAACCTAAGCTCTGGAAACACCATATATTTT
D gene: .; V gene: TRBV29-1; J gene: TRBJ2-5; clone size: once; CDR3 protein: CSVNTGLTETQYF; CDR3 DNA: TGCAGCGTGAACACAGGGCTGACAGAGACCCAGTACTTC
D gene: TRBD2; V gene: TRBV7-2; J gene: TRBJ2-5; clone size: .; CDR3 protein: CASSFVAGGLQETQYF; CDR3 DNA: TGTGCCAGCAGCTTCGTAGCGGGGGGACTCCAAGAGACCCAGTACTTC
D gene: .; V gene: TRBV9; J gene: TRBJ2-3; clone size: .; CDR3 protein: CASSGLSAGADTQYF; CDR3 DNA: TGTGCCAGCAGCGGACTTAGCGCGGGTGCAGATACGCAGTATTTT
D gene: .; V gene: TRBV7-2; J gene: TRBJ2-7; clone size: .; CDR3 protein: CASSLNYEQYF; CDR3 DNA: TGTGCCAGCAGCCTTAACTACGAGCAGTACTTC
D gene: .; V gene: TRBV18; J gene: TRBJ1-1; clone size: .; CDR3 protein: CASSPPARGTEAFF; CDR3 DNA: TGTGCCAGCTCACCACCGGCCAGGGGTACTGAAGCTTTCTTT
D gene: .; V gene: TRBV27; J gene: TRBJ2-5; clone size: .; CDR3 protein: CASSSPAGRQETQYF; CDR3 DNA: TGTGCCAGCAGTTCCCCGGCAGGTCGACAAGAGACCCAGTACTTC
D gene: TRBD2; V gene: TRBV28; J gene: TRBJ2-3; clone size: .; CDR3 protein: CASSSEVAGGPDTQYF; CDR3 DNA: TGTGCCAGCAGCTCCGAGGTAGCGGGGGGTCCAGATACGCAGTATTTT
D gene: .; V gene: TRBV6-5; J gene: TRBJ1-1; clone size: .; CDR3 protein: CASTQRGGYTEAFF; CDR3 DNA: TGTGCCAGCACCCAACGGGGAGGTTACACTGAAGCTTTCTTT
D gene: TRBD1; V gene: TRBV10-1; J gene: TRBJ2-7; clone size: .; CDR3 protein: CASSQGQGYEQYF; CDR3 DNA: TGCGCCAGCAGTCAGGGACAGGGCTACGAGCAGTACTTC
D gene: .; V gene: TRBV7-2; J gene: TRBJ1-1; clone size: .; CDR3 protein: CASSLFRDNTEAFF; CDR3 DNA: TGTGCCAGCAGCTTATTTCGGGACAATACAGAAGCTTTCTTT
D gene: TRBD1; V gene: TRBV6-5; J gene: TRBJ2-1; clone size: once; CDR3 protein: CASRELGGAYNEQFF; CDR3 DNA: TGTGCCAGCAGGGAACTAGGGGGCGCCTACAATGAGCAGTTCTTC
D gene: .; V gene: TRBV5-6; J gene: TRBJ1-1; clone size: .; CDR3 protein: CASSPDRSNTEAFF; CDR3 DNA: TGTGCCAGCAGCCCGGACAGATCGAACACTGAAGCTTTCTTT
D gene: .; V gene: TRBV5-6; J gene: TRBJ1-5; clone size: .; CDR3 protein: CASSLVTAGNQPQHF; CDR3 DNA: TGTGCCAGCAGCTTGGTTACTGCGGGCAATCAGCCCCAGCATTTT
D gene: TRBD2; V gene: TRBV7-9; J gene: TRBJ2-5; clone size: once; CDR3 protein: CASSPLAGVETQYF; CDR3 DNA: TGTGCCAGCAGCCCTCTAGCGGGGGTGGAGACCCAGTACTTC
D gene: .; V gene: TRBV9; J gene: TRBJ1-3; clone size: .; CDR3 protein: CASSVDSGGGNTIYF; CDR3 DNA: TGTGCCAGCAGCGTAGATTCGGGGGGAGGAAACACCATATATTTT
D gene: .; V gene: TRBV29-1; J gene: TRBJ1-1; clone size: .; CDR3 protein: CSVWVSSEMNTEAFF; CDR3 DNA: TGCAGCGTGTGGGTTTCATCGGAGATGAACACTGAAGCTTTCTTT
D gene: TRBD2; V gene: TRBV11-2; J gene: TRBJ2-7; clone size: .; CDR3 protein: CASSSLLAGGPFGWHEQYF; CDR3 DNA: TGTGCCAGCAGCTCCTTACTAGCGGGGGGGCCATTCGGTTGGCACGAGCAGTACTTC
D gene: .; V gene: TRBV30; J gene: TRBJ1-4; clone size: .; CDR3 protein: CAWGETYRVTNEKLFF; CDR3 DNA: TGTGCCTGGGGAGAGACTTACAGGGTGACTAATGAAAAACTGTTTTTT
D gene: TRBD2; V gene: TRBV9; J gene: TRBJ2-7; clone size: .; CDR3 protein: CASSVEGGGAYEQYF; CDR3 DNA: TGTGCCAGCAGCGTAGAAGGCGGGGGGGCCTACGAGCAGTACTTC
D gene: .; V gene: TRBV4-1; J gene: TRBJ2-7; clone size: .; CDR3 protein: CASSQVGEDFFGEQYF; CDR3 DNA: TGCGCCAGCAGCCAAGTCGGGGAAGATTTTTTTGGCGAGCAGTACTTC
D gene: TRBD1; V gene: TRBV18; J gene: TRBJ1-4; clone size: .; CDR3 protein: CASSPGQVNLEGKLFF; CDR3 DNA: TGTGCCAGCTCTCCCGGACAGGTCAACTTGGAGGGAAAACTGTTTTTT
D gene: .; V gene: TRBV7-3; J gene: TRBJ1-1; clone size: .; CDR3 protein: CASSPGPTGPEAFF; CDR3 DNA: TGTGCCAGCAGCCCCGGACCTACAGGGCCCGAAGCTTTCTTT
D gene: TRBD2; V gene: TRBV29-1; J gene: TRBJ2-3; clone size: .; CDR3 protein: CSVKPTSAAEDTQYF; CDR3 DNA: TGCAGCGTTAAACCAACTAGCGCTGCAGAAGATACGCAGTATTTT
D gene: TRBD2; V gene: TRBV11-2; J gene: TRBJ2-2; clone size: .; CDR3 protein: CASLVLAGGNTGELFF; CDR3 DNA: TGTGCCAGCTTAGTACTAGCGGGGGGGAACACCGGGGAGCTGTTTTTT
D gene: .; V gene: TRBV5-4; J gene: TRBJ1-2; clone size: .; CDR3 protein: CASSARASGDYGYTF; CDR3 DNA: TGTGCCAGCAGCGCCCGGGCCTCCGGGGACTATGGCTACACCTTC
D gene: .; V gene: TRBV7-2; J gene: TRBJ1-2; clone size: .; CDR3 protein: CASSFFFTVGSYGYTF; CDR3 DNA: TGTGCCAGCAGCTTCTTTTTCACAGTCGGTAGCTATGGCTACACCTTC
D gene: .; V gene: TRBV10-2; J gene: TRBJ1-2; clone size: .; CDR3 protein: CASSVEGNYGYTF; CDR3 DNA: TGCGCCAGCAGTGTGGAGGGCAACTATGGCTACACCTTC
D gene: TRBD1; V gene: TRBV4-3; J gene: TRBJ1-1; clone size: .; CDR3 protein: CASSQEAGGYPSEAFF; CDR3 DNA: TGCGCCAGCAGCCAAGAGGCAGGGGGCTACCCTTCCGAAGCTTTCTTT
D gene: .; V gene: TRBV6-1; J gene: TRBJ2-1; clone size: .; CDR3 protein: CASKPRSGEYNEQFF; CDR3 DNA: TGTGCCAGCAAGCCCCGGAGCGGAGAATACAATGAGCAGTTCTTC
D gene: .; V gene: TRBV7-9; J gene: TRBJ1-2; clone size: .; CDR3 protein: CASSLVGDYGYTF; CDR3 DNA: TGTGCCAGCAGCTTAGTGGGAGACTATGGCTACACCTTC
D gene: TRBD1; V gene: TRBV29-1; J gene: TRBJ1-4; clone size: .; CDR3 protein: CTGQQNEKLFF; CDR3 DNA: TGCACGGGACAGCAAAATGAAAAACTGTTTTTT
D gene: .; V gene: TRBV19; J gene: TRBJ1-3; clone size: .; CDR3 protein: CASSIVDSPSSGNTIYF; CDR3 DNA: TGTGCCAGTAGTATCGTGGACTCCCCAAGCTCTGGAAACACCATATATTTT
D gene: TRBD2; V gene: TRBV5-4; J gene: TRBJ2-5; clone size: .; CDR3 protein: CASSFPGGEETQYF; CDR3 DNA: TGTGCCAGCAGCTTTCCGGGGGGGGAAGAGACCCAGTACTTC
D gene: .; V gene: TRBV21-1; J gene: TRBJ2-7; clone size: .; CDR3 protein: CASSKRGRGQYEQYF; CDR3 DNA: TGTGCCAGCAGCAAAAGGGGCAGGGGGCAATACGAGCAGTACTTC
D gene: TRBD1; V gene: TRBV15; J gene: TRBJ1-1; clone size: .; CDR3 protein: CATSPTGDTEAFF; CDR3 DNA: TGTGCCACCAGCCCGACAGGGGACACTGAAGCTTTCTTT
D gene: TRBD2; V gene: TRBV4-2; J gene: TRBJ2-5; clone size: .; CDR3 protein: CASSRGVGALGLAGELQETQYF; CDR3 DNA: TGTGCCAGCAGCCGCGGGGTGGGTGCGCTGGGACTAGCGGGGGAACTCCAAGAGACCCAGTACTTC
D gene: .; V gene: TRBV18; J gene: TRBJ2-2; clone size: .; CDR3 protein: CASSPSSGDTYTGELFF; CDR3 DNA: TGTGCCAGCTCACCGAGTAGTGGGGACACCTACACCGGGGAGCTGTTTTTT
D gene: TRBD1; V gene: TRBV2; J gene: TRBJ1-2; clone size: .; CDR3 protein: CASSTFGTARGYTF; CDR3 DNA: TGTGCCAGCAGCACCTTCGGGACAGCTCGCGGCTACACCTTC
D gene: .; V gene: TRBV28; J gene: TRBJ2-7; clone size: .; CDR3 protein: CASSSEGMTYEQYF; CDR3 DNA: TGTGCCAGCAGTTCCGAGGGCATGACCTACGAGCAGTACTTC
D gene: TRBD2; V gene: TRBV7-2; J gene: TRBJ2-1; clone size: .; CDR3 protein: CASRLAGGIYEQFF; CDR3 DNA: TGTGCCAGCAGACTAGCGGGGGGCATATATGAGCAGTTCTTC
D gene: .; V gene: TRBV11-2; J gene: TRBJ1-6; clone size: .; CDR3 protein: CASSYGGDLGDLHF; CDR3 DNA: TGTGCCAGCAGCTACGGGGGAGACCTGGGGGACCTCCACTTT
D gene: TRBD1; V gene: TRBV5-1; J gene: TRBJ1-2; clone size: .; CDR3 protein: CASSLLPQTGTGGNGYTF; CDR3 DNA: TGCGCCAGCAGCTTACTCCCACAAACGGGGACAGGGGGCAATGGCTACACCTTC
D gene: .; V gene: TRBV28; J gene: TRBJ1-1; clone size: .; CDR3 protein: CASSFGGGFNTEAFF; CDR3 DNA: TGTGCCAGCAGTTTTGGAGGAGGTTTCAACACTGAAGCTTTCTTT
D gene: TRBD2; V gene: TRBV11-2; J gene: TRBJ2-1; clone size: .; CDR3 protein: CASSLGSGGYNEQFF; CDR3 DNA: TGTGCCAGCAGCTTAGGTAGCGGGGGATACAATGAGCAGTTCTTC
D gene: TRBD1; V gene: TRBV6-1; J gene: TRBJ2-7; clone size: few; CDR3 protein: CASSVVAGGYSEQYF; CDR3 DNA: TGTGCCAGCAGTGTTGTGGCAGGGGGCTATTCCGAGCAGTACTTC
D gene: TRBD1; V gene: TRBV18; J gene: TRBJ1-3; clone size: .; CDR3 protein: CASSPRGGTASGNTIYF; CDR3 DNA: TGTGCCAGCTCACCACGCGGTGGGACAGCCTCTGGAAACACCATATATTTT
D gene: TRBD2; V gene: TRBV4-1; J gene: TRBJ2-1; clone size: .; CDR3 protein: CASSPGLGRSYNEQFF; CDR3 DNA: TGCGCCAGCAGCCCCGGACTAGGTAGGTCCTACAATGAGCAGTTCTTC
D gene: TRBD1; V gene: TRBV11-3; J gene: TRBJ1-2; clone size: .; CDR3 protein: CASSLGQGENGYTF; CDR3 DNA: TGTGCCAGCAGCTTAGGACAGGGTGAAAATGGCTACACCTTC
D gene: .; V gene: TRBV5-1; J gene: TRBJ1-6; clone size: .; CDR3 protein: CASSSDIGLNSPLHF; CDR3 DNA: TGCGCCAGCAGCTCGGACATCGGCCTTAATTCACCCCTCCACTTT
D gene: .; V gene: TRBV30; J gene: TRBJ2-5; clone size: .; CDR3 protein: CAWSRGGARGETQYF; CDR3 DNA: TGTGCCTGGAGTAGGGGCGGGGCCCGGGGGGAGACCCAGTACTTC
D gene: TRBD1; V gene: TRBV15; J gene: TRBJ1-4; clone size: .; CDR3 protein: CATSRRTGAINEKLFF; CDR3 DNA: TGTGCCACCAGCAGAAGGACAGGGGCAATTAATGAAAAACTGTTTTTT